This entry concerns a single TCR beta chain. This clonotype was counted ten times or more. The antigen it recognizes is unknown. No base qualities exist here, and no much larger clone lies one base off it. The data are from a study of T-cell reconstitution after alpha-beta-depleted transplantation in children (dated by TCRdb to 2016 to 2018). The study in broad terms: Using TCR repertoire profiling, the study followed T-cell immune reconstitution in a quantitative way in children after TCRalphabeta/CD19-depleted allogeneic hematopoietic cell transplantation.

Interpreted using the paper, the treatment or condition label stands for: allogeneic hematopoietic cell transplantation with graft depleted of TCRalphabeta T cells and CD19 B cells. TCRalphabeta/CD19-depleted allogeneic hematopoietic cell grafts were given to the transplant recipients, all of whom were children. A distance of 8 bases separates the germline ends of V and J, which lose 2 bases and 1 base respectively. The CDR3 holds 15 amino acids from the cysteine to the phenylalanine. The retained sequence is limited to the CDR3, 45 bases, with the frame set at the first base. The germline V gene supplies CDR1 SNHLY and CDR2 FYNNEI. Broad study findings and their caveats: The high TCRbeta diversity at day 60 in some patients was ascribed to recipient T cells and intrathymic progenitors that had survived conditioning. The apparently early recovery of alphabetaT-cell counts about two months after transplant reportedly depended on only several hundred rapidly expanded clones that came from non-depleted graft cells. Over the following months the frequencies of hyperexpanded clones went down, and after one year T-cell counts and TCRbeta diversity were mostly credited to newly produced T cells.

Library construction relied on PCR. The instrument given in TCRdb is Illumina HiSeq 2500. TCR libraries were prepared with molecular barcoding, using unique molecular identifiers to normalize TCRbeta repertoire quantification. TCRdb's own reprocessing of the public reads used fastp at Q25 and MiXCR and kept productive beta chains. Every CDR3 protein is listed once, alongside the most common genes and DNA of its rows. Recorded for this sample are 5,000 to 7,500 distinct CDR3 sequences; around 11% of them occurred a single time. Of the sample, under 25% falls within the top ten clones. The material sequenced was PBMCs, mostly from graft donor cells, taken 180 days after TCRalphabeta/CD19-depleted stem cell transplant. The V and J segments used are TRBV2 and TRBJ2-2, with TRBD2 perhaps the D gene, on 5 matching bases. The clonotype originates from a child younger than two who had a stem cell transplant for acute myeloid leukemia, so the T cells may come from the graft donor. Here is the DNA: TGTGCCAGCAGTGAAACCCGGGGGAACACCGGGGAGCTGTTTTTT. Translated, this is CASSETRGNTGELFF.